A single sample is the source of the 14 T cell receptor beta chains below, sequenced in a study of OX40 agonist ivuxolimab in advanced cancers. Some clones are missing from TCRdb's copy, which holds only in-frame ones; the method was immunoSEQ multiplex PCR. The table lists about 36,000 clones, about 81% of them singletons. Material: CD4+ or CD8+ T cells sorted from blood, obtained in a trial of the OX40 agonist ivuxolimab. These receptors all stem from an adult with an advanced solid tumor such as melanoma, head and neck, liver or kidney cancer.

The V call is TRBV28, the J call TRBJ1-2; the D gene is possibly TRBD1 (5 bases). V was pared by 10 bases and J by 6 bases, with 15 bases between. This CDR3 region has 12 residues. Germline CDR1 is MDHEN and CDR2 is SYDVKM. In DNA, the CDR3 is TGTGCCATCATAGAAATGGGGCATGGCTACACCTTC. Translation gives CAIIEMGHGYTF.

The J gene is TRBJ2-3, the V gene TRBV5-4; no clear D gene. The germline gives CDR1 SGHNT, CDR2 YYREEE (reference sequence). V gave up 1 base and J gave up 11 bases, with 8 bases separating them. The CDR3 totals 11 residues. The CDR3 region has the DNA TGTGCCAGCAGCTTGCTGGGGAAGCAGTATTTT. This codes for CASSLLGKQYF.

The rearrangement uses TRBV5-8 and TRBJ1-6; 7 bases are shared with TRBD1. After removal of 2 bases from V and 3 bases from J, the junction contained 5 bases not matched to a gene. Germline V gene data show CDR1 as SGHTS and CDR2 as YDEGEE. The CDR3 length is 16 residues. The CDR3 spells CASSFKGGVYNSPLHF. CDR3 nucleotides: TGTGCCAGCAGCTTCAAAGGGGGCGTCTATAATTCACCCCTCCACTTT.

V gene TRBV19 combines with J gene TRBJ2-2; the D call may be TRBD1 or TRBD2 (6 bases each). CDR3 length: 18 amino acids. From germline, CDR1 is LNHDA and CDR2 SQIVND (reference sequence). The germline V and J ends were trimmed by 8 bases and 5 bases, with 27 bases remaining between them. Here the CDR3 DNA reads TGTGCCAGTGACGCCGGGACTCCAGGAAGGAGGGGGACCGGGGAGCTGTTTTTT. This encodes CASDAGTPGRRGTGELFF.

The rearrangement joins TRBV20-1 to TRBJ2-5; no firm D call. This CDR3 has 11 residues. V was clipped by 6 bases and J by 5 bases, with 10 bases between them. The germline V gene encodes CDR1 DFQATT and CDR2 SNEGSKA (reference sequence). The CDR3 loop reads CSALLEETQYF. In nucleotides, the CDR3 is TGCAGTGCCCTCCTGGAGGAGACCCAGTACTTC.

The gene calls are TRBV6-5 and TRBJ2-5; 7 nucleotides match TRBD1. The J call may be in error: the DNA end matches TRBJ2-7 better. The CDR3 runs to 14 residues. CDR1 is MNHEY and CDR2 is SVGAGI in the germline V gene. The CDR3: CASSRQGGGYEQYF. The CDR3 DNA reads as TGTGCCAGCAGTAGACAGGGCGGTGGCTACGAGCAGTACTTC.

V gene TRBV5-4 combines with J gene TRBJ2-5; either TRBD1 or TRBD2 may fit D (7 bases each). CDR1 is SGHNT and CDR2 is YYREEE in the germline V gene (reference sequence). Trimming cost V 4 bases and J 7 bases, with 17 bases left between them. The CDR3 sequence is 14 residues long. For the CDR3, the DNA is TGTGCCAGCAGCCCAGGGGGGGACGGCAGGACCCAGTACTTC. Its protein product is CASSPGGDGRTQYF.

The CDR3 bases are TGTGCCAGCCGAGACAGTTACAATCAGCCCCAGCATTTT. It is translated as CASRDSYNQPQHF. The chain recombines TRBV6-5 with TRBJ1-5, with D possibly being TRBD1 (5 bases). The V end lost 8 bases, the J end lost 3 bases, and 11 bases lay between the germline ends. Germline CDR1 and CDR2: MNHEY and SVGAGI. The CDR3 covers 13 residues.

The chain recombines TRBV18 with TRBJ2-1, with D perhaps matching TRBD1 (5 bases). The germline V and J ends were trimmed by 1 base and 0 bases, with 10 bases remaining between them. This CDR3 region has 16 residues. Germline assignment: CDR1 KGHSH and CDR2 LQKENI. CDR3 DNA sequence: TGTGCCAGCTCACCACTAGTTACAGGCTCCTACAATGAGCAGTTCTTC. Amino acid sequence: CASSPLVTGSYNEQFF.

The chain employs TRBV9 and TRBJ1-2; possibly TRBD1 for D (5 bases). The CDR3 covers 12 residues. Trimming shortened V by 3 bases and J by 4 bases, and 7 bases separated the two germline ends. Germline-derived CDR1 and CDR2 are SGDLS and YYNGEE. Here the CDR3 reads CASSAQGYGYTF. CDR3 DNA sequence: TGTGCCAGCAGCGCGCAGGGCTATGGCTACACCTTC.

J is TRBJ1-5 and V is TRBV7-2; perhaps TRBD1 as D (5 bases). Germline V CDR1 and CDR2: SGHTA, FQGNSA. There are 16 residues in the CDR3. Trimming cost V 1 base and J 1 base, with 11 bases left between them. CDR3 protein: CASSLVGTESNQPQHF. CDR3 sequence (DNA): TGTGCCAGCAGCTTAGTCGGGACGGAAAGCAATCAGCCCCAGCATTTT.

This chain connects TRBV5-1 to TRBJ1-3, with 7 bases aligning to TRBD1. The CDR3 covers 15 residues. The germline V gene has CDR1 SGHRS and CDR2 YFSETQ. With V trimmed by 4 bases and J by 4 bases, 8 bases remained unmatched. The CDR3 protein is CASSPGTAGGNTIYF. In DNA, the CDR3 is TGCGCCAGCAGCCCGGGGACAGCGGGAGGAAACACCATATATTTT. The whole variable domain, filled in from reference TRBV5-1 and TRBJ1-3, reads KAGVTQTPRYLIKTRGQQVTLSCSPISGHRSVSWYQQTPGQGLQFLFEYFSETQRNKGNFPGRFSGRQFSNSRSEMNVSTLELGDSALYLCASSPGTAGGNTIYFGEGSWLTVV.

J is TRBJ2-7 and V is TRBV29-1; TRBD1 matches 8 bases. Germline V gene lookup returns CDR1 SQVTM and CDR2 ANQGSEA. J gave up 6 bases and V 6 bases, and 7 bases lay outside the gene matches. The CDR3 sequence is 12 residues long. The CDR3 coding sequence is TGCAGCGTCGTCTGGACAGGGCGCGAGCAGTACTTC. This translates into CSVVWTGREQYF.

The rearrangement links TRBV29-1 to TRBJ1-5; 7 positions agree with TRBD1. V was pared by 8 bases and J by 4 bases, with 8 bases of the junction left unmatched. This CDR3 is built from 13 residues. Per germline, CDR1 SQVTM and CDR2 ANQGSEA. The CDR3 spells CSIRQGLNQPQHF. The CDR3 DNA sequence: TGCAGCATAAGACAGGGTTTGAATCAGCCCCAGCATTTT.